The 9 T cell receptor beta chains listed next were all sequenced from one sample in a study of regulatory T cells in long-lasting Graves disease. Time point defined: newly diagnosed GD, antithyroid drugs for less than 3 months. After RNA was extracted from PBMCs, the TCR library was made from it. To make TCR beta libraries, researchers used iRepertoire HTBI primers and Arm-PCR of CDR3 regions. TCRdb ran MiXCR on the multiplex PCR reads and lists one entry per CDR3 protein. The sample records some 560,000 distinct CDR3 sequences, more than 15% being singletons. These data were also filed under a second study, of T cells in Graves' hyperthyroidism and ophthalmopathy.

Sequences were derived from peripheral blood mononuclear cells (PBMCs), sampled at new diagnosis, from a patient treated with antithyroid drugs. These receptors were obtained from a woman aged 35-65 years with Graves disease.

There are a few counts of this clonotype. The chain is built from TRBV27 and TRBJ1-1, with TRBD1 identical over 10 bases. V lost 5 bases, J lost 2 bases, and 8 bases stayed unmatched. The CDR3 length is 16 residues. In germline, CDR1 is MNHEY, CDR2 SMNVEV (reference sequence). DNA of the CDR3: TGTGCCAGCAGTCCGGCCGGGACAGGGGTAAACACTGAAGCTTTCTTT. Translated, it gives CASSPAGTGVNTEAFF.

The chain recombines TRBV3-1 with TRBJ2-7, with 10 bases lining up with TRBD2. V shed 1 base and J 7 bases; nucleotides not matched to a gene: 10. CDR1 LGHDT and CDR2 YNNKEL come from the germline V gene (reference sequence). The CDR3 is 16 residues long. The CDR3 spells CASSQGAGGLRAEQYF. The CDR3 DNA sequence: TGTGCCAGCAGCCAAGGAGCGGGGGGGCTTCGGGCTGAGCAGTACTTC.

This chain joins TRBV20-1 and TRBJ1-3; perhaps TRBD1 as D (6 bases). V gave up 0 bases and J gave up 0 bases, with 9 bases separating them. The CDR3 contains 15 residues. Germline CDR1 and CDR2: DFQATT and SNEGSKA (reference sequence). CDR3 residues: CSARDKTGSGNTIYF. CDR3 in DNA: TGCAGTGCTAGAGATAAGACAGGCTCTGGAAACACCATATATTTT.

In this sample, this clonotype turned up many times. The chain combines TRBV2 with TRBJ1-5; possibly TRBD1 for D (5 bases). This CDR3 is built from 13 residues. Trimming took 11 bases from V and 3 from J, leaving 14 bases between them. Per the germline V gene, CDR1 is SNHLY and CDR2 is FYNNEI. The CDR3 DNA follows: TGTGCCGTTAAGACAGAGGCCAATCAGCCCCAGCATTTT. Translating gives CAVKTEANQPQHF. The complete variable domain, with remaining parts taken from reference TRBV2 and TRBJ1-5, reads EPEVTQTPSHQVTQMGQEVILRCVPISNHLYFYWYRQILGQKVEFLVSFYNNEISEKSEIFDDQFSVERPDGSNFTLKIRSTKLEDSAMYFCAVKTEANQPQHFGDGTRLSIL.

Ten or more counts support this clonotype. This chain uses TRBV6-1 with TRBJ2-7, with a possible D match to TRBD1 (7 bases). Deletions cut 7 bases from V and 4 bases from J, with 20 bases between. The CDR3 consists of 15 residues. Germline CDR1 MNHNS, CDR2 SASEGT. The CDR3, as DNA: TGTGCCAGCAACCAAGCAGGGGGGAGCCTATACGAGCAGTACTTC. This encodes CASNQAGGSLYEQYF.

The gene calls are TRBV30 and TRBJ1-6, with 11 bases identical to TRBD1. The CDR3 has 13 amino acids. J was trimmed by 9 bases and V by 8 bases; bases with no gene match: 6. CDR1 is GTSNPN and CDR2 is SVGIG in the germline V gene (reference sequence). CDR3 protein: CAISGTGGSPLHF. The CDR3, as DNA: TGTGCCATCTCCGGGACAGGGGGTTCACCCCTCCACTTT.

The table lists this clonotype with a few counts. The V and J genes are TRBV15 and TRBJ1-3; D might be TRBD1 (6 bases). The germline CDR1 and CDR2 sequences are LNHNV and YYDKDF (reference sequence). This CDR3 contains 16 residues. V was shortened by 3 bases and J by 0 bases, with 12 bases between the two germline ends. The CDR3 DNA reads TGTGCCACCAGCAGGCGGGGGGCCAACTCTGGAAACACCATATATTTT. It yields the protein CATSRRGANSGNTIYF. The full variable domain, with the rest looked up from reference TRBV15 and TRBJ1-3, is DAMVIQNPRYQVTQFGKPVTLSCSQTLNHNVMYWYQQKSSQAPKLLFHYYDKDFNNEADTPDNFQSRRPNTSFCFLDIRSPGLGDTAMYLCATSRRGANSGNTIYFGEGSWLTVV.

The table lists this clonotype with many counts. The rearrangement links TRBV2 to TRBJ2-1, with D uncertain. There are 12 residues in the CDR3. Trimming took off 4 bases at V and 9 bases at J, with 10 bases between the two ends. Germline loops: CDR1 SNHLY, CDR2 FYNNEI. The CDR3 is CASSVGLSEQFF. The CDR3 nucleotides are TGTGCCAGCAGTGTCGGGTTGAGTGAGCAGTTCTTC.

The chain links TRBV11-3 to TRBJ2-1; D not resolved. V gave up 3 bases and J gave up 1 base, with 13 bases separating them. This CDR3 contains 16 residues. From germline, CDR1 is SGHNT and CDR2 YENEEA. This chain's CDR3 is CASSFPRHDSYNEQFF. In DNA form, the CDR3 reads TGTGCCAGCAGCTTCCCCCGCCACGATTCCTACAATGAGCAGTTCTTC.